One and the same sample provided the 29 T cell receptor beta chains below, sequenced in a study of blood T cell repertoires in COVID-19. The table came from immunoSEQ multiplex PCR; TCRdb's copy has only in-frame clones and leaves some out. The data show about 90,000 clones, with about four fifths seen just once and 8.5% to 10% held by the top ten. Sequenced: peripheral blood. The receptors stem from a woman of 80 years or more with acute or convalescent COVID-19.

V is TRBV4-3 and J is TRBJ1-1; 9 nucleotides match TRBD1. V dropped 3 bases and J dropped 4; count of bases not matched to a gene: 6. Germline CDR1 LGHNA, CDR2 YSLEER. The CDR3 consists of 15 residues. The CDR3 sequence: CASSHQQGAGTEAFF. The CDR3, as DNA: TGCGCCAGCAGCCACCAACAGGGGGCAGGCACTGAAGCTTTCTTT.

The genes are TRBV18 and TRBJ1-2; D is ambiguous. The germline gives CDR1 KGHSH, CDR2 LQKENI. Trimming stripped 6 bases from V and 8 bases from J, with 16 bases between. The CDR3 extends over 13 amino acids. The CDR3 is CASSQDSVVGYTF. CDR3 coding DNA: TGTGCCAGCTCCCAAGACTCCGTAGTAGGCTACACCTTC. The full variable domain, completed using reference TRBV18 and TRBJ1-2, is NAGVMQNPRHLVRRRGQEARLRCSPMKGHSHVYWYRQLPEEGLKFMVYLQKENIIDESGMPKERFSAEFPKEGPSILRIQQVVRGDSAAYFCASSQDSVVGYTFGSGTRLTVV.

This clone appeared a few times. The CDR3 sequence is CASSQNSETQYF. The CDR3 DNA reads as TGCGCCAGCAGCCAGAATTCTGAGACCCAGTACTTC. V usage is TRBV5-1 and J usage is TRBJ2-5; no reliable D call. Germline CDR1 is SGHRS and CDR2 is YFSETQ. Trimming stripped 4 bases from V and 5 bases from J, with 9 bases between. This CDR3 region has 12 residues. Based on the CDR3 plus reference TRBV5-1 and TRBJ2-5, the full variable domain is KAGVTQTPRYLIKTRGQQVTLSCSPISGHRSVSWYQQTPGQGLQFLFEYFSETQRNKGNFPGRFSGRQFSNSRSEMNVSTLELGDSALYLCASSQNSETQYFGPGTRLLVL.

J is TRBJ1-2 and V is TRBV6-5; D is perhaps TRBD1 (5 bases). Trimming cost V 8 bases and J 5 bases, with 15 bases left between them. The CDR3 sequence is 13 residues long. Germline CDR1 is MNHEY and CDR2 is SVGAGI. The CDR3 loop reads CASYGGFSYGYTF. CDR3 DNA: TGTGCCAGCTACGGGGGGTTTTCGTATGGCTACACCTTC.

The rearrangement joins TRBV2 to TRBJ2-3; D might be TRBD2 (5 bases). With 4 bases removed from V and 10 bases from J, the gap between germline ends came to 15 bases. The CDR3 totals 13 residues. Germline CDR1 SNHLY, CDR2 FYNNEI. The DNA for the CDR3 is TGTGCCAGCAGTGCGTCGGAGGTCGTGGCGCAGTATTTT. Its protein product is CASSASEVVAQYF.

The chain is built from TRBV4-2 and TRBJ2-7; TRBD1 matches 8 bases. Germline trimming cut 1 base from V and 4 bases from J; bases unmatched to any gene: 9. Germline V gene lookup returns CDR1 LGHNA and CDR2 YNFKEQ. The CDR3 loop spans 16 amino acids. CDR3 sequence: CASSQVSGQGVYEQYF. The CDR3, as DNA: TGTGCCAGCAGCCAAGTGTCAGGACAGGGAGTTTACGAGCAGTACTTC.

The J gene is TRBJ1-4, the V gene TRBV15; D is unclear. Germline CDR1 and CDR2: LNHNV and YYDKDF (reference sequence). This CDR3 is built from 14 residues. The V end lost 5 bases, the J end lost 0 bases, and 7 bases lay between the germline ends. DNA of the CDR3: TGTGCCACCAGCCCTCGGTCAACTAATGAAAAACTGTTTTTT. This sequence encodes CATSPRSTNEKLFF.

The chain joins TRBV12-3 or TRBV12-4 to TRBJ1-2, with 11 bases fitting TRBD1. V lost 6 bases and J lost 7; bases outside the gene matches: 4. This CDR3 comprises 13 residues. CDR3 in amino acids: CASSQGQGVGYTF. In DNA form, the CDR3 reads TGTGCCAGCAGCCAGGGACAGGGGGTTGGCTACACCTTC.

The chain employs TRBV4-2 and TRBJ1-5; TRBD1 aligns across 11 bases. The CDR3 length is 16 residues. Germline CDR1 is LGHNA and CDR2 is YNFKEQ. V dropped 0 bases and J dropped 4; count of bases not matched to a gene: 2. CDR3 DNA: TGTGCCAGCAGCCAAGATCGGGACAGGGGGAATCAGCCCCAGCATTTT. It translates to CASSQDRDRGNQPQHF.

This clone has just one count. The CDR3, as DNA: TGCGCCAGCAGCCAAGGAGGGGGTAGCGGGTACGAGCAGTACTTC. As protein: CASSQGGGSGYEQYF. The chain uses TRBV4-1 and TRBJ2-7, with a weak D call TRBD2 (7 bases). With 1 base removed from V and 4 bases from J, the gap between germline ends came to 14 bases. CDR1 and CDR2 (germline): MGHRA, YSYEKL. The CDR3 consists of 15 residues.

The chain uses TRBV27 and TRBJ1-1; possible D gene TRBD1, 5 bases. Per the germline V gene, CDR1 is MNHEY and CDR2 is SMNVEV (reference sequence). The ends were cut back, 6 bases at V and 1 base at J, with 12 bases in the middle. This CDR3 region has 14 residues. The CDR3 sequence: CASRRGFGNTEAFF. The CDR3 nucleotides read TGTGCCAGCAGAAGGGGCTTTGGGAACACTGAAGCTTTCTTT.

This chain links TRBV11-2 with TRBJ2-1; D might be TRBD2 (6 bases). The CDR3 is made up of 16 amino acids. The V and J ends lost 6 bases and 4 bases respectively, with 19 bases between them. The germline gives CDR1 SGHAT, CDR2 FQNNGV. CDR3 nucleotides: TGTGCCAGCAGTCCACTGGCGGGAAGGACGTACAATGAGCAGTTCTTC. Amino acid sequence: CASSPLAGRTYNEQFF.

DNA of the CDR3: TGTGCCAGCAGTACTATAAATCAGCCCCAGCATTTT. It specifies CASSTINQPQHF. V and J are TRBV7-2 and TRBJ1-5; no firm D call. Looked up from germline, CDR1 is SGHTA and CDR2 is FQGNSA. The CDR3 consists of 12 residues. The V gene lost 6 bases and the J gene lost 4 bases, with 7 bases spanning the gap.

The J gene is TRBJ2-1, the V gene TRBV19; 12 bases fit TRBD1. Germline lookup yields CDR1 LNHDA and CDR2 SQIVND (reference sequence). The CDR3 is 20 residues long. The junction had 16 bases not matched to a gene; V was cut back by 2 bases and J by 5 bases. CDR3 nucleotides: TGTGCCAGTAGTATACTAACTCGCAGGGACAGGGGGCAGACCGACAATGAGCAGTTCTTC. Translating gives CASSILTRRDRGQTDNEQFF.

The chain joins TRBV19 to TRBJ2-2; 8 bases match TRBD2. The junction had 7 bases not matched to a gene; V was cut back by 6 bases and J by 4 bases. Per the germline V gene, CDR1 is LNHDA and CDR2 is SQIVND (reference sequence). The CDR3 spans 15 residues. CDR3 region: CASRPLAELTGELFF. Written as DNA, the CDR3 is TGTGCCAGTAGGCCACTAGCGGAACTCACCGGGGAGCTGTTTTTT.

The chain is built from TRBV6-6 and TRBJ1-3; TRBD1 aligns across 9 bases. With 5 bases clipped from V and 0 bases from J, the junction kept 11 bases outside the gene matches. CDR1 is MNHNY, CDR2 SVGAGI, per germline (reference sequence). The CDR3 loop spans 18 amino acids. This CDR3 is CASSRLTGGRSSGNTIYF. The CDR3 DNA sequence: TGTGCCAGCAGTCGATTGACAGGGGGTAGAAGCTCTGGAAACACCATATATTTT.

The rearrangement joins TRBV7-9 to TRBJ2-3; 12 bases agree with TRBD2. Germline CDR1 SEHNR, CDR2 FQNEAQ (reference sequence). The V and J ends lost 4 bases and 2 bases, in that order; junction bases with no gene match: 10. The CDR3 sequence is 18 residues long. The CDR3 spells CASSSPLLAGGATDTQYF. The CDR3 DNA follows: TGTGCCAGCAGCTCTCCACTACTAGCGGGAGGAGCCACAGATACGCAGTATTTT.

In this sample, this clone turned up a few times. This rearrangement joins TRBV13 to TRBJ2-5, with a weak D call TRBD2 (5 bases). This CDR3 has 13 residues. CDR1 and CDR2 from the germline V gene are PRHDT and FYEKMQ (reference sequence). V was shortened by 6 bases and J by 1 base, with 9 bases between the two germline ends. CDR3: CASRPAGQETQYF. The CDR3 coding sequence is TGTGCCAGCAGACCGGCGGGCCAAGAGACCCAGTACTTC.

The chain couples TRBV7-3 to TRBJ1-3, with 7 positions matching TRBD1. From germline, CDR1 is SGHTA and CDR2 FQGTGA. The CDR3 extends over 15 amino acids. With 3 bases clipped from V and 1 base from J, the junction kept 3 bases outside the gene matches. The CDR3, as DNA: TGTGCCAGCAGCTTGGAGGGGGCTTCTGGAAACACCATATATTTT. Amino acid sequence: CASSLEGASGNTIYF.

This CDR3 is CASSLGTGNYGYTF. Written as DNA, the CDR3 is TGTGCCAGCAGCCTTGGGACAGGGAACTATGGCTACACCTTC. The rearrangement joins TRBV3-1 (or the pseudogene TRBV3-2) to TRBJ1-2, with TRBD1 matching 9 bases. Germline V CDR1 and CDR2: LGHDT, YNNKEL (reference sequence). The trim removed 4 bases at V and 2 bases at J, leaving 2 bases unmatched. This CDR3 has 14 amino acids.

This clone was counted between two and nine times. The rearrangement joins TRBV10-3 to TRBJ2-7; D uncertain. This CDR3 is 13 amino acids long. Germline V gene lookup returns CDR1 ENHRY and CDR2 SYGVKD. V dropped 7 bases and J dropped 3 bases, with 13 bases sitting between them. The chain's CDR3 is CAIKQALRYEQYF. The CDR3 DNA reads as TGTGCCATCAAGCAGGCCCTTCGCTACGAGCAGTACTTC.

The V and J genes are TRBV7-9 and TRBJ1-4; no definite D call. The CDR3 sequence is 17 residues long. V shed 4 bases and J shed 3 bases, with 18 bases lying between them. Germline V gives CDR1 SEHNR, CDR2 FQNEAQ (reference sequence). CDR3 loop: CASSSTIDLRANEKLFF. CDR3 nucleotides: TGTGCCAGCAGCTCCACCATAGACTTGAGGGCTAATGAAAAACTGTTTTTT. Complete variable domain (other parts from reference TRBV7-9 and TRBJ1-4): DTGVSQNPRHKITKRGQNVTFRCDPISEHNRLYWYRQTLGQGPEFLTYFQNEAQLEKSRLLSDRFSAERPKGSFSTLEIQRTEQGDSAMYLCASSSTIDLRANEKLFFGSGTQLSVL.

J is TRBJ2-3 and V is TRBV10-2; TRBD2 aligns across 14 bases. Germline loops: CDR1 WSHSY, CDR2 SAAADI. The CDR3 runs to 17 residues. The V segment lost 3 bases and the J segment 3 bases; nucleotides outside the gene matches: 5. The CDR3 DNA is TGCGCCAGCAGTGAACCGGGACTAGCGGGAGTGACAGATACGCAGTATTTT. Amino acids: CASSEPGLAGVTDTQYF.

The V and J genes are TRBV4-3 and TRBJ2-2; D may be TRBD1 (6 bases). The CDR3 has 16 residues. V was shortened by 1 base and J by 4 bases, with 13 bases between the two germline ends. Germline V gives CDR1 LGHNA, CDR2 YSLEER. CDR3 amino acids: CASSQGPGVRTGELFF. CDR3 DNA sequence: TGCGCCAGCAGCCAAGGGCCAGGGGTTCGCACCGGGGAGCTGTTTTTT.

This clone was seen once. The V gene is TRBV2, the J gene TRBJ2-5; 8 nucleotides align to TRBD1. In germline, CDR1 is SNHLY, CDR2 FYNNEI. V lost 6 bases and J lost 5; bases outside the gene matches: 11. The CDR3 is 15 amino acids. CDR3 loop: CASSEDRAPGETQYF. In DNA form, the CDR3 reads TGTGCCAGCAGCGAGGACAGGGCCCCTGGGGAGACCCAGTACTTC.

The V gene is TRBV6-4, the J gene TRBJ1-1, with unresolved D. Looked up from germline, CDR1 is MRHNA and CDR2 is SNTAGT. V was trimmed by 7 bases and J by 10 bases, leaving 4 bases between them. This CDR3 region has 8 residues. The CDR3 DNA reads TGTGCCAGCATGGCAGCTTTCTTT. The encoded protein is CASMAAFF.

This chain connects TRBV20-1 to TRBJ1-1; 7 bases map to TRBD1. J was trimmed by 3 bases and V by 3 bases; bases with no gene match: 7. The CDR3 length is 14 residues. The V gene's germline CDR1 is DFQATT and CDR2 SNEGSKA (reference sequence). CDR3 sequence reads: CSASIRDSHTEAFF. CDR3 nucleotides: TGCAGTGCTAGTATCCGGGACAGCCACACTGAAGCTTTCTTT.

The chain combines TRBV7-2 with TRBJ2-7; 9 positions agree with TRBD1. V lost 1 base to trimming and J lost 2 bases; unmatched junction nucleotides: 9. The germline CDR1 and CDR2 sequences are SGHTA and FQGNSA. The CDR3 length is 17 residues. The CDR3 DNA reads as TGTGCCAGCAGCTTAGTCGGGACAGGGCTGTCCACCTACGAGCAGTACTTC. Translating gives CASSLVGTGLSTYEQYF.

This chain links TRBV29-1 with TRBJ1-1; D unclear. V lost 2 bases and J 1 base, leaving 8 bases between the germline ends. Germline V gene data show CDR1 as SQVTM and CDR2 as ANQGSEA. The CDR3 loop spans 13 amino acids. This chain's CDR3 is CSVEKQTNTEAFF. The CDR3 DNA sequence: TGCAGCGTTGAAAAACAGACGAACACTGAAGCTTTCTTT.